A single sample gave rise to the 19 T cell receptor beta chains below, sequenced in a study of blood T cell repertoires in COVID-19 (TCRdb year 2020). Library prep was done by the immunoSEQ multiplex PCR assay. TCRdb re-hosts the immuneACCESS table, in-frame sequences only. Its copies lack some clones; in the studies checked, an unresolved V gene accounts for under half of them, and the cause for the rest is not known. In this sample the table shows fewer than 120,000 clones, about 72% of which occur a single time. Over 6% of the sample is in the top ten clones. The specimen sequenced was peripheral blood. These receptor sequences come from a woman aged 55 to 70 with acute or convalescent COVID-19.

The CDR3 sequence is CASSVRGTHNTEAFF. The CDR3 nucleotides are TGTGCCAGCAGTGTTCGGGGAACTCATAACACTGAAGCTTTCTTT. The rearrangement joins TRBV2 to TRBJ1-1; D gene uncertain. V was clipped by 4 bases and J by 2 bases, with 14 bases between them. The CDR3 is made up of 15 amino acids. Germline assignment: CDR1 SNHLY and CDR2 FYNNEI. Variable domain in full (rest from reference TRBV2 and TRBJ1-1): EPEVTQTPSHQVTQMGQEVILRCVPISNHLYFYWYRQILGQKVEFLVSFYNNEISEKSEIFDDQFSVERPDGSNFTLKIRSTKLEDSAMYFCASSVRGTHNTEAFFGQGTRLTVV.

This rearrangement joins TRBV5-4 to TRBJ2-1; TRBD2 might be the D (7 bases). The CDR3 runs to 15 residues. Germline values: CDR1 SGHNT, CDR2 YYREEE (reference sequence). Trimming stripped 4 bases from V and 4 bases from J, with 15 bases between. The CDR3 DNA sequence: TGTGCCAGCAGCCCTGGGGGGGCCGAGTACAATGAGCAGTTCTTC. Its protein product is CASSPGGAEYNEQFF.

The sample holds a few counts of this clone. This CDR3 reads CASRREGQTMNTEAFF. The CDR3 DNA sequence: TGTGCCAGTAGACGGGAGGGACAGACCATGAACACTGAAGCTTTCTTT. The gene calls are TRBV19 and TRBJ1-1; 7 bases map to TRBD1. Trimming removed 6 bases from V and 0 bases from J; junction bases left unmatched: 10. The CDR3 length is 16 residues. Looked up from germline, CDR1 is LNHDA and CDR2 is SQIVND (reference sequence). Looking up the rest from reference TRBV19 and TRBJ1-1 gives the full variable domain: DGGITQSPKYLFRKEGQNVTLSCEQNLNHDAMYWYRQDPGQGLRLIYYSQIVNDFQKGDIAEGYSVSREKKESFPLTVTSAQKNPTAFYLCASRREGQTMNTEAFFGQGTRLTVV.

This chain joins TRBV19 and TRBJ2-7; 10 bases agree with TRBD1. V was pared by 6 bases and J by 5 bases, with 4 bases of the junction left unmatched. Germline V gene sequence: CDR1 LNHDA, CDR2 SQIVND (reference sequence). The CDR3 consists of 13 residues. This CDR3 is CASSGQGEHEQYF. CDR3 nucleotide sequence: TGTGCCAGTAGCGGACAGGGGGAACACGAGCAGTACTTC.

V and J are TRBV3-1 (or the pseudogene TRBV3-2) and TRBJ2-3, with TRBD1 matching over 11 bases. The CDR3 length is 15 residues. Germline lookup yields CDR1 LGHDT and CDR2 YNNKEL (reference sequence). Trimming removed 2 bases from V and 3 bases from J; junction bases left unmatched: 1. CDR3 sequence (DNA): TGTGCCAGCAGCCAATGGGACAGGGGGACAGATACGCAGTATTTT. Amino acid sequence: CASSQWDRGTDTQYF.

This clone showed up just a few times. The chain carries TRBV20-1 and TRBJ2-3; D call uncertain. There are 11 residues in the CDR3. Trimming took 8 bases from V and 0 from J, leaving 6 bases between them. Germline CDR1 is DFQATT and CDR2 is SNEGSKA (reference sequence). The CDR3 DNA sequence: TGCAGTCATCATAGCACAGATACGCAGTATTTT. Translating it yields CSHHSTDTQYF.

The CDR3 bases are TGTGCCAGCAGCTTGTTTTATAATCAGCCCCAGCATTTT. Its translation is CASSLFYNQPQHF. The rearrangement uses TRBV5-5 and TRBJ1-5; D is uncertain. This CDR3 comprises 13 residues. V was trimmed by 1 base and J by 4 bases, leaving 6 bases between them. The germline V gene encodes CDR1 SGHKS and CDR2 YYEKEE (reference sequence).

The chain couples TRBV2 to TRBJ2-5, with a possible D match to TRBD2 (6 bases). Germline CDR1 and CDR2: SNHLY and FYNNEI. This CDR3 region has 16 residues. Trimming left V 7 bases short and J 0 bases short, with 18 bases between. The CDR3 DNA sequence: TGTGCCAGCATATTTACCGGGACTGTGTACCAAGAGACCCAGTACTTC. Translating gives CASIFTGTVYQETQYF.

This clone was found once. V and J are TRBV5-6 and TRBJ1-2; 9 bases map to TRBD1. CDR1 and CDR2 from the germline V gene are SGHDT and YYEEEE. V was clipped by 3 bases and J by 8 bases; unmatched bases: 8. The length of the CDR3 is 14 residues. The CDR3 is CASSSIQGAEGYTF. CDR3 in DNA: TGTGCCAGCAGCTCGATACAGGGGGCTGAAGGCTACACCTTC.

This clone was recorded a few times. The chain is built from TRBV21-1 and TRBJ2-3; the tabulated D call, TRBD1, remains unverified against the DNA. TRBV21-1 counts as a pseudogene. The CDR3 is 16 residues long. The CDR3 loop reads CASSKEQGALTDTQYF. As DNA, the CDR3 is TGTGCCAGCAGCAAAGAACAGGGGGCCCTCACAGATACGCAGTATTTT.

With respect to this clone: The sample holds other DNA sequences that translate to the same CDR3. The chain joins TRBV10-3 to TRBJ1-2; no clear D. The length of the CDR3 is 13 residues. CDR1 and CDR2 from the germline V gene are ENHRY and SYGVKD. V lost 2 bases, J lost 2 bases, and 6 bases lay in between. The CDR3 nucleotides read TGTGCCATCAGTGAGAGACAAAACTATGGCTACACCTTC. This sequence encodes CAISERQNYGYTF.

The J gene is TRBJ2-3, the V gene TRBV5-6, with TRBD1 as a possible D gene (6 bases). With 1 base removed from V and 4 bases from J, the gap between germline ends came to 13 bases. CDR1 is SGHDT, CDR2 YYEEEE, per germline. The CDR3 spans 15 residues. CDR3 protein: CASSLPSRGADTQYF. CDR3 bases: TGTGCCAGCAGCTTGCCTTCCAGGGGCGCAGATACGCAGTATTTT.

The V call is TRBV5-1, the J call TRBJ1-1; 11 nucleotides align to TRBD1. Germline trimming cut 0 bases from V and 4 bases from J; bases unmatched to any gene: 5. This CDR3 region has 16 residues. Germline CDR1 and CDR2: SGHRS and YFSETQ. CDR3 in DNA: TGCGCCAGCAGCTTGGAGGACAGGGGGCGGGGCACTGAAGCTTTCTTT. Translating gives CASSLEDRGRGTEAFF.

This chain links TRBV19 with TRBJ2-5; 10 bases fit TRBD2. CDR1 and CDR2 (germline): LNHDA, SQIVND (reference sequence). The CDR3 spans 15 residues. With V trimmed by 5 bases and J by 1 base, 4 bases remained unmatched. CDR3 in DNA: TGTGCCAGTAGTGTACTAGCGGGGAGCCAAGAGACCCAGTACTTC. It yields the protein CASSVLAGSQETQYF.

This sequence joins TRBV12-5 and TRBJ1-2, with D possibly being TRBD1 (6 bases). The germline gives CDR1 LGHNT, CDR2 FRNRAP. The V end lost 3 bases, the J end lost 2 bases, and 13 bases lay between the germline ends. There are 15 residues in the CDR3. CDR3 coding DNA: TGTGCTAGTGGTTTAGGACAGAAAAGCAACTATGGCTACACCTTC. The encoded protein is CASGLGQKSNYGYTF.

A few counts support this clone. The gene calls are TRBV27 and TRBJ2-5, with 15 positions matching TRBD2. The V gene's germline CDR1 is MNHEY and CDR2 SMNVEV (reference sequence). CDR3 size: 16 residues. After removal of 11 bases from V and 3 bases from J, the junction contained 10 bases not matched to a gene. This CDR3 is CAEGTSGGQGEETQYF. The CDR3 DNA is TGTGCCGAAGGGACTAGCGGGGGGCAGGGCGAAGAGACCCAGTACTTC.

The CDR3 is CASSLAGEGYEQYF. In DNA, the CDR3 is TGCGCCAGCAGCTTGGCAGGAGAGGGCTACGAGCAGTACTTC. The chain joins TRBV5-1 to TRBJ2-7; D may be TRBD2 (5 bases). There are 14 residues in the CDR3. V was trimmed by 0 bases and J by 3 bases, leaving 10 bases between them. Germline lookup yields CDR1 SGHRS and CDR2 YFSETQ.

The J gene is TRBJ1-5, the V gene TRBV5-6; 7 nucleotides match TRBD1. The V gene end was trimmed by 3 bases and the J gene end by 0 bases; junction bases not matched to a gene: 9. The germline CDR1 and CDR2 sequences are SGHDT and YYEEEE. The CDR3 covers 17 residues. Here the CDR3 reads CASSSRTGVHSNQPQHF. CDR3 DNA sequence: TGTGCCAGCAGCTCTCGGACAGGCGTCCATAGCAATCAGCCCCAGCATTTT.

This clone was counted only a few times. The J gene is TRBJ1-4, the V gene TRBV9; 9 bases are a match to TRBD1. V shed 0 bases, J shed 8 bases, and the junction held 14 bases outside the gene matches. The CDR3 is 18 amino acids. The germline V gene encodes CDR1 SGDLS and CDR2 YYNGEE. CDR3 nucleotide sequence: TGTGCCAGCAGCGTAGGGAGAGGGGTGGGACAGGGAAAAGAAAAACTGTTTTTT. Protein sequence: CASSVGRGVGQGKEKLFF.